Listed here are 6 T cell receptor beta chains from one sample, sequenced in a study of MAIT cells during Salmonella Paratyphi A infection. Antigens of these TCRs are unknown. TCRdb passed the 5' RACE reads through MiXCR, listing each CDR3 protein once. The table includes 1,200 or so distinct CDR3 sequences, 53% detected once. The time point here: mid-infection, around enteric fever diagnosis. MAIT cells were sorted by flow cytometry as Valpha7.2+ CD161+ T cells. Broader study findings: Oligoclonal MAIT cells preferred TRBV20 and TRBV6, with usage seemingly unaffected by infection.

The sample consisted of MAIT cells from blood, taken at the middle sampling point of the challenge study. The receptors derive from a person between 18 and 75 years old who was deliberately infected with Salmonella Paratyphi A in a paratyphoid fever challenge study.

The chain recombines TRBV20-1 with TRBJ1-5; D is perhaps TRBD1 (6 bases). The length of the CDR3 is 13 residues. Germline-derived CDR1 and CDR2 are DFQATT and SNEGSKA (reference sequence). Trimming removed 7 bases at V and 2 bases at J, with 12 bases between. CDR3 in amino acids: CSGGGGGNQPQHF. CDR3 bases: TGCAGTGGAGGGGGGGGTGGCAATCAGCCCCAGCATTTT.

This clonotype is large within its sample. The CDR3 protein is CASSDRPGQGNTEAFF. CDR3 sequence (DNA): TGTGCCAGCAGTGACCGGCCGGGACAGGGAAACACTGAAGCTTTCTTT. This chain joins TRBV6-4 and TRBJ1-1; TRBD1 matches 9 bases. Germline values: CDR1 MRHNA, CDR2 SNTAGT. There are 16 residues in the CDR3. With V trimmed by 2 bases and J by 2 bases, 6 bases remained unmatched.

This chain connects TRBV6-2 or TRBV6-3 to TRBJ2-1, with 8 bases lining up with TRBD2. The CDR3 loop spans 13 amino acids. After removal of 11 bases from V and 6 bases from J, the junction contained 9 bases not matched to a gene. Germline loops: CDR1 MNHEY, CDR2 SVGEGT. CDR3 nucleotide sequence: TGTGCCTTGAACCAGCGGGAGACCAATGAGCAGTTCTTC. Translation gives CALNQRETNEQFF.

The chain has TRBV20-1 and TRBJ1-5; 7 bases match TRBD1. The CDR3 spans 14 residues. Germline CDR1 reads DFQATT; CDR2 reads SNEGSKA (reference sequence). With V trimmed by 5 bases and J by 2 bases, 6 bases remained unmatched. The CDR3 coding sequence is TGCAGTGCTGCCCAGACAGGGCGCAATCAGCCCCAGCATTTT. Its protein product is CSAAQTGRNQPQHF.

Comment on this clonotype: This CDR3 fails to terminate in the conserved phenylalanine or tryptophan, so it likely reflects a read error. No DNA is shown, since the ends of the CDR3 on it are uncertain; the CDR3 is the one TCRdb lists. V gene TRBV4-3 combines with J gene TRBJ1-1; the DNA was not compared with TRBD1, the D call given in the table. The CDR3 spans 15 residues, counting both ends. CDR1 LGHNA and CDR2 YSLEER come from the germline V gene. CDR3 sequence reads: CASSPQGDRVNEEGG.

The chain couples TRBV5-1 to TRBJ2-4; no clear D gene. V was pared by 1 base and J by 6 bases, with 11 bases between. The CDR3 has 14 amino acids. The V gene's germline CDR1 is SGHRS and CDR2 YFSETQ. The CDR3 bases are TGCGCCAGCAGCTTGTACCCGGACCCAAACATTCAGTACTTC. This translates into CASSLYPDPNIQYF.